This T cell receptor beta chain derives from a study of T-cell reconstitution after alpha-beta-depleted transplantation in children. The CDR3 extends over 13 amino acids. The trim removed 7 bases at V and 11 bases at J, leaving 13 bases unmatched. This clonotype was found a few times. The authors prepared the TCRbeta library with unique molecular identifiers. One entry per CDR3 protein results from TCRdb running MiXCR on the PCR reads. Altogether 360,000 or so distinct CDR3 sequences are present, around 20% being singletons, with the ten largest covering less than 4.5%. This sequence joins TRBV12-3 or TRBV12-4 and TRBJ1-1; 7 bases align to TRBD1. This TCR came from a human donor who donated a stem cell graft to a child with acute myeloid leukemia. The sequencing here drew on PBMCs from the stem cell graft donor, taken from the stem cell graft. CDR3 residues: CASTQGQVRGAFF. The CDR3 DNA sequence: TGTGCCAGCACCCAAGGACAGGTGAGAGGTGCTTTCTTT.